This T cell receptor (beta chain) was identified in a study of human T cells and chemical hapten exposure. The overall study: Per-sample TCR yields varied mainly from small pooled library volume differences. Findings of the study overall: Counts of expanded TCRs (at PT1) showed a positive correlation with patch test score.

The germline V gene encodes CDR1 SGHTA and CDR2 FQGTGA. V lost 0 bases and J 4 bases, leaving 8 bases between the germline ends. This CDR3 contains 14 residues. Per the authors' pipeline: Ranging from roughly 20,000 to 750,000, TCR counts per sample had a median value of around 100,000. TCRdb re-called the RACE reads through MiXCR, storing one row per CDR3 protein. The V and J calls come from TCRdb's annotation, not from the publication. The data contain tens of thousands of distinct CDR3 sequences, approximately 8% of them singletons. This clonotype was observed a few times. Antigen unknown. Time point indicated: patch test 1, 2 weeks after DPC sensitization. Treatment defined: therapeutic diphenylcyclopropenone sensitization with weekly scalp DPC. The study enrolled 18 to 70-year-old alopecia patients suitable for DPC.

The sequence came from a woman younger than 45 with alopecia areata. Some clones in this sample may be carry-over from other donors' samples. The rearrangement links TRBV7-3 to TRBJ2-3; D gene uncertain. Sequencing was performed on whole blood, taken in connection with sensitization to the hapten diphenylcyclopropenone (DPC). The CDR3: CASSLTGGSDTQYF. The CDR3 bases are TGTGCCAGCAGCTTAACGGGCGGTTCAGATACGCAGTATTTT. Full variable domain (remainder filled in from reference TRBV7-3 and TRBJ2-3): GAGVSQTPSNKVTEKGKYVELRCDPISGHTALYWYRQSLGQGPEFLIYFQGTGAADDSGLPNDRFFAVRPEGSVSTLKIQRTERGDSAVYLCASSLTGGSDTQYFGPGTRLTVL.